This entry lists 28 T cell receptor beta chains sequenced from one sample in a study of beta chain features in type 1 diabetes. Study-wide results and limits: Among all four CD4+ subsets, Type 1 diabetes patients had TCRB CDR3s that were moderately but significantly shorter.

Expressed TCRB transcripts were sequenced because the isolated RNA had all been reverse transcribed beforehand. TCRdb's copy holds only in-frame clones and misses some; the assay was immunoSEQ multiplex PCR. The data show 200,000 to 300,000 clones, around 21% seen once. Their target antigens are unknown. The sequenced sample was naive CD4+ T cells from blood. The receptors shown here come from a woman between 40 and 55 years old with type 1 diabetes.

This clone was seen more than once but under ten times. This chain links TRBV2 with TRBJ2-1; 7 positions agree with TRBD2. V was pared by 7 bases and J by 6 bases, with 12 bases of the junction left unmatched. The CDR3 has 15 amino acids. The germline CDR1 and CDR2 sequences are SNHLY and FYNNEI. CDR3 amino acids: CASTYVAGAFNEQFF. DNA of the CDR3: TGTGCCAGCACGTATGTGGCGGGAGCCTTCAATGAGCAGTTCTTC.

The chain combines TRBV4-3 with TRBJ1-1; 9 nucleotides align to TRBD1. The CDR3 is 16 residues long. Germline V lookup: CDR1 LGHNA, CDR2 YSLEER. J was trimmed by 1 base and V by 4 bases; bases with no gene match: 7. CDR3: CASSLQGGQGNTEAFF. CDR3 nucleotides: TGCGCCAGCAGCCTTCAGGGGGGACAGGGGAACACTGAAGCTTTCTTT.

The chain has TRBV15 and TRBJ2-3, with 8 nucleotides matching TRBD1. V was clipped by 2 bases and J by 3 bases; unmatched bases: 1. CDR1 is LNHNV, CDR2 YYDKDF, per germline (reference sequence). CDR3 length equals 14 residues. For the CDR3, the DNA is TGTGCCACCAGCAGACAGGGGGCTACAGATACGCAGTATTTT. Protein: CATSRQGATDTQYF.

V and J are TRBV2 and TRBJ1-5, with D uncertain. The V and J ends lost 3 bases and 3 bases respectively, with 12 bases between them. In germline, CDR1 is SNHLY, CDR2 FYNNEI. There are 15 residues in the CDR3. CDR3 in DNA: TGTGCCAGCAGTGATGGGCCAGGTCTCAATCAGCCCCAGCATTTT. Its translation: CASSDGPGLNQPQHF.

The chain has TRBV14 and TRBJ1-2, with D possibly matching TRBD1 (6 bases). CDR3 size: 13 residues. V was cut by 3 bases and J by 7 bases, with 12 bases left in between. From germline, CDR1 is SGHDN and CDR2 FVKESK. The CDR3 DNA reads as TGTGCCAGCAGCCATCAGGGGTCCGGTGGCTACACCTTC. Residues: CASSHQGSGGYTF.

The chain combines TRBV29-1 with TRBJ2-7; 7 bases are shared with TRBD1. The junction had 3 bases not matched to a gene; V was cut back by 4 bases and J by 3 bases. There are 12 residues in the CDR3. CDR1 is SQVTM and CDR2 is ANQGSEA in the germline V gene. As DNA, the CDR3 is TGCAGCGTTGCCAGGACAGGCTACGAGCAGTACTTC. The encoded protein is CSVARTGYEQYF.

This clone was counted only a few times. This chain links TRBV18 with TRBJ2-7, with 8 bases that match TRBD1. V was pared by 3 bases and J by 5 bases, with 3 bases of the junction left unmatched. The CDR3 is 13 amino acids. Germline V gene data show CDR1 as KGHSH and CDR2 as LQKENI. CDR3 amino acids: CASSPPGGHEQYF. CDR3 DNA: TGTGCCAGCTCACCCCCAGGGGGCCACGAGCAGTACTTC.

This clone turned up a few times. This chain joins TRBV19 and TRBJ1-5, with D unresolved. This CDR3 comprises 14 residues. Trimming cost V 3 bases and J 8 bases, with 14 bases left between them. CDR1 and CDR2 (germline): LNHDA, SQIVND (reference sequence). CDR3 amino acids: CASSILSGGEPQHF. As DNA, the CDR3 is TGTGCCAGTAGTATTCTGTCGGGAGGAGAGCCCCAGCATTTT.

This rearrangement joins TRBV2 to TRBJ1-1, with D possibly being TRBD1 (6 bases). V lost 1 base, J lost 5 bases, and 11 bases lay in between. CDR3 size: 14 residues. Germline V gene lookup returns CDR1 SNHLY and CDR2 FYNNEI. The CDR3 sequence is CASSEDYRVTEAFF. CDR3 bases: TGTGCCAGCAGTGAAGACTACAGGGTTACTGAAGCTTTCTTT.

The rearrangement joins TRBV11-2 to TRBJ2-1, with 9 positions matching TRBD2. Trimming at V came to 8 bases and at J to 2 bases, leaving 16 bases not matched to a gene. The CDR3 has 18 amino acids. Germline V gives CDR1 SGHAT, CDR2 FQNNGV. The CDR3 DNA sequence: TGTGCCAGCGGACTGACTAGCGGACGAACACCGCCCTACAATGAGCAGTTCTTC. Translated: CASGLTSGRTPPYNEQFF.

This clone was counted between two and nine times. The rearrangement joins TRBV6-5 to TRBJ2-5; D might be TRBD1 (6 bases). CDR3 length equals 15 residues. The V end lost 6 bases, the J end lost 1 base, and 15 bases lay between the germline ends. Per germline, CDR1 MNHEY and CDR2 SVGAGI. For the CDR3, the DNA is TGTGCCAGCAGCGAACAGGGCCCGTCCCAAGAGACCCAGTACTTC. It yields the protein CASSEQGPSQETQYF.

Here the CDR3 reads CASSPGQGGIDEQFF. The CDR3 DNA sequence: TGTGCCAGCAGCCCGGGACAGGGTGGAATTGATGAGCAGTTCTTC. The genes are TRBV4-2 and TRBJ2-1, with 9 nucleotides matching TRBD1. The CDR3 has 15 residues. The V and J ends lost 4 bases and 8 bases, in that order; junction bases with no gene match: 9. The V gene's germline CDR1 is LGHNA and CDR2 YNFKEQ.

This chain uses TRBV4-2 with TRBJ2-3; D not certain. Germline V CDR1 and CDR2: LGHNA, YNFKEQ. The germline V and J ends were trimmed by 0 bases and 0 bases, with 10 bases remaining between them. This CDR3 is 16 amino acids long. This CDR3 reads CASSQEYSPSTDTQYF. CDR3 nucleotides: TGTGCCAGCAGCCAAGAGTACAGCCCCAGCACAGATACGCAGTATTTT.

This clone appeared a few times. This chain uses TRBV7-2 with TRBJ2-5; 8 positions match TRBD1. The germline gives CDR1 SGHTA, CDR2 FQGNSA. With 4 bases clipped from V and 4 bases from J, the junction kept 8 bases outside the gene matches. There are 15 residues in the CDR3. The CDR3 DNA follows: TGTGCCAGCAGCTCCCGACAGGGGAGAGGAGAGACCCAGTACTTC. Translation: CASSSRQGRGETQYF.

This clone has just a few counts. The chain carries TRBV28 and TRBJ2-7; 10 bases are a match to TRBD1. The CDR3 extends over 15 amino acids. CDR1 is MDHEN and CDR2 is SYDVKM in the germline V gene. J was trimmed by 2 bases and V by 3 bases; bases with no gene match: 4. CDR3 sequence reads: CASSLGQGTTYEQYF. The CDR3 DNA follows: TGTGCCAGCAGTTTGGGACAGGGGACCACCTACGAGCAGTACTTC.

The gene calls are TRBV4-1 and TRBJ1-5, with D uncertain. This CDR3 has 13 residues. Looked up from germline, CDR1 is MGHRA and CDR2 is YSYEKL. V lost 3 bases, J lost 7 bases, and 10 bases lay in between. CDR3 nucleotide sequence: TGCGCCAGCAGCCAGCCCCCGGGACAGCCCCAGCATTTT. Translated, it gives CASSQPPGQPQHF.

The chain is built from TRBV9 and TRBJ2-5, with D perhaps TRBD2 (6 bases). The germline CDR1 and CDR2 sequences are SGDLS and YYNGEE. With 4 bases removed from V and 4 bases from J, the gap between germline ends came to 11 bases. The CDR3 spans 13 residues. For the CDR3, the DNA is TGTGCCAGCAGCCCTCAGGGAGGAGAGACCCAGTACTTC. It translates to CASSPQGGETQYF. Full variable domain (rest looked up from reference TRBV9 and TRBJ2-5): DSGVTQTPKHLITATGQRVTLRCSPRSGDLSVYWYQQSLDQGLQFLIQYYNGEERAKGNILERFSAQQFPDLHSELNLSSLELGDSALYFCASSPQGGETQYFGPGTRLLVL.

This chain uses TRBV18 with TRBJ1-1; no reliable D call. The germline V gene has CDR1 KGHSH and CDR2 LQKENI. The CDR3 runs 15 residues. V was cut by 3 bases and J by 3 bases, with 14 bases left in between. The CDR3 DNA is TGTGCCAGCTCACCGATGGACCCGAGGGACACTGAAGCTTTCTTT. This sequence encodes CASSPMDPRDTEAFF.

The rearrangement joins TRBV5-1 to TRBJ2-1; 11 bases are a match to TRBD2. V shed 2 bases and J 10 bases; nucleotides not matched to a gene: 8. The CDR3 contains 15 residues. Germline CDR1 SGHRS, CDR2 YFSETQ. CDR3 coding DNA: TGCGCCAGCAGCTTCACTAGCGGGAGTCGCGAGGAGCAGTTCTTC. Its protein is CASSFTSGSREEQFF.

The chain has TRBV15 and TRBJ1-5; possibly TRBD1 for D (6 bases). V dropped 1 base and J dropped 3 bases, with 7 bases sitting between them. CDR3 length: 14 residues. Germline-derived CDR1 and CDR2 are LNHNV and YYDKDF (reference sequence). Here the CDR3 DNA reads TGTGCCACCAGCAGAGGGACAGTCAATCAGCCCCAGCATTTT. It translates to CATSRGTVNQPQHF.

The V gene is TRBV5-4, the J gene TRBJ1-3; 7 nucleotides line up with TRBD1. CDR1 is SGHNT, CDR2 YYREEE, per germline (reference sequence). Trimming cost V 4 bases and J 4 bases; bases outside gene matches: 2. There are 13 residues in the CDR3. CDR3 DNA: TGTGCCAGCAGCGAGGGACAGGGAAACACCATATATTTT. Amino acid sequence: CASSEGQGNTIYF.

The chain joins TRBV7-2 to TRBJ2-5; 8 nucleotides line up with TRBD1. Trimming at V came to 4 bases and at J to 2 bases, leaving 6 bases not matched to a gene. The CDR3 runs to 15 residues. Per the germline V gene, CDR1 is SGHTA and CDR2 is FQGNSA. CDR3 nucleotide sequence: TGTGCCAGCAGCTCCCGGACAGGGAGGCAAGAGACCCAGTACTTC. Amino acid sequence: CASSSRTGRQETQYF.

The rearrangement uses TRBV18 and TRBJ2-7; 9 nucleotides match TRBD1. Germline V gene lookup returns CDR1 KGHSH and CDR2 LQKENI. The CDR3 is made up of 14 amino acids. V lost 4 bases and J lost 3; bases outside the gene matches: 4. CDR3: CASSLGTGLYEQYF. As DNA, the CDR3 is TGTGCCAGCTCACTCGGGACAGGGCTCTACGAGCAGTACTTC.

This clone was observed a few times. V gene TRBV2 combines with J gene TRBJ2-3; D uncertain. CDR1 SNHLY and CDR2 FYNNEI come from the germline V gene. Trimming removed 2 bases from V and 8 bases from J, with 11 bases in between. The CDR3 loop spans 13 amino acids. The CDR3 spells CASSESMVGTQYF. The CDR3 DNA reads TGTGCCAGCAGTGAAAGTATGGTCGGTACGCAGTATTTT.

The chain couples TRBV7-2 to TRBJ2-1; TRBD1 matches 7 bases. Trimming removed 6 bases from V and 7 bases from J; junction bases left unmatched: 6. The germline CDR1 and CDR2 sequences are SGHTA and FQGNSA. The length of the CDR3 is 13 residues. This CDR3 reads CASRPTGANEQFF. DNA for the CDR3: TGTGCCAGCAGGCCCACAGGGGCAAATGAGCAGTTCTTC.

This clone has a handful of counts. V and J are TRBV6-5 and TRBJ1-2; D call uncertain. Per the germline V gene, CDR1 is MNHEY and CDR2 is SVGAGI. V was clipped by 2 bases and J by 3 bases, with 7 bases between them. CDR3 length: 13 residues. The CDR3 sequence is CASSYGQYYGYTF. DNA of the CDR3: TGTGCCAGCAGTTACGGGCAGTACTATGGCTACACCTTC.

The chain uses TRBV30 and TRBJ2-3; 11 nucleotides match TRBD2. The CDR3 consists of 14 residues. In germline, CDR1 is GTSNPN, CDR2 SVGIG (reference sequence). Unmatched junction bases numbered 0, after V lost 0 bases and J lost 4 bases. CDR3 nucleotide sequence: TGTGCCTGGAGTGTTAGCGGGGGGGCAGATACGCAGTATTTT. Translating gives CAWSVSGGADTQYF.

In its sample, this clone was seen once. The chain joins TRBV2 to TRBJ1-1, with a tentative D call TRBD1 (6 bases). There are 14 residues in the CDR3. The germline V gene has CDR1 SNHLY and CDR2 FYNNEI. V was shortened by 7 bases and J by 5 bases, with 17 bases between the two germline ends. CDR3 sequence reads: CASTVQGILTEAFF. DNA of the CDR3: TGTGCCAGCACTGTACAGGGTATACTGACTGAAGCTTTCTTT.